One sample yielded the 14 T cell receptor beta chains listed below, sequenced in a study of T cells after yellow fever vaccination. TCRdb independently ran MiXCR on the 5' RACE reads; one entry per CDR3 protein. The sample consists of fewer than 450,000 distinct CDR3 sequences, 7% to 9% of them appearing once. The material was PBMCs, obtained about 41 days after the first yellow fever vaccination. The origin of the receptors is a man aged 18-30 years who received the YFV17D yellow fever vaccine.

The chain combines TRBV19 with TRBJ2-5, with 11 bases matching TRBD1. The V gene's germline CDR1 is LNHDA and CDR2 SQIVND (reference sequence). There are 17 residues in the CDR3. The junction had 9 bases not matched to a gene; V was cut back by 4 bases and J by 2 bases. CDR3 residues: CASSKEWRDRGQETQYF. The CDR3 coding sequence is TGTGCCAGTAGTAAGGAATGGAGGGACAGGGGGCAAGAGACCCAGTACTTC.

The table lists this clonotype with a few counts. The rearrangement joins TRBV7-9 to TRBJ2-1; 8 bases are a match to TRBD2. In germline, CDR1 is SEHNR, CDR2 FQNEAQ (reference sequence). The CDR3 has 17 amino acids. Trimming took 0 bases from V and 8 from J; bases not matched to a gene: 12. The CDR3 bases are TGTGCCAGCAGCTTAGCCCCCGCGGGGGGTCGGTTGGATGAGCAGTTCTTC. Protein sequence: CASSLAPAGGRLDEQFF. The whole variable domain, remainder taken from reference TRBV7-9 and TRBJ2-1, is DTGVSQNPRHKITKRGQNVTFRCDPISEHNRLYWYRQTLGQGPEFLTYFQNEAQLEKSRLLSDRFSAERPKGSFSTLEIQRTEQGDSAMYLCASSLAPAGGRLDEQFFGPGTRLTVL.

The V and J genes are TRBV10-3 and TRBJ2-3; the D is unclear. Germline values: CDR1 ENHRY, CDR2 SYGVKD. Trimming left V 0 bases short and J 1 base short, with 5 bases between. The CDR3 length is 14 residues. CDR3 coding DNA: TGTGCCATCAGTGAGTCGCCAGGCACAGATACGCAGTATTTT. As protein: CAISESPGTDTQYF.

Ten or more counts support this clonotype. The chain couples TRBV29-1 to TRBJ1-1; D not resolved. The CDR3 totals 12 residues. V was clipped by 5 bases and J by 1 base, with 8 bases between them. From germline, CDR1 is SQVTM and CDR2 ANQGSEA. The CDR3 protein is CSVWNRNTEAFF. CDR3 DNA: TGCAGCGTTTGGAACAGGAACACTGAAGCTTTCTTT.

This clonotype was recorded a few times. This rearrangement joins TRBV2 to TRBJ2-2; weak D call: TRBD1 (6 bases). V gave up 5 bases and J gave up 0 bases, with 13 bases separating them. The CDR3 has 16 residues. Germline V gene sequence: CDR1 SNHLY, CDR2 FYNNEI. The CDR3 here is CASSLQGSANTGELFF. In DNA, the CDR3 is TGTGCCAGCAGTTTGCAGGGGTCCGCGAACACCGGGGAGCTGTTTTTT.

This sequence joins TRBV20-1 and TRBJ2-7; weak D call: TRBD1 (6 bases). V lost 6 bases and J lost 3, with 12 bases in between. Germline lookup yields CDR1 DFQATT and CDR2 SNEGSKA (reference sequence). CDR3 length: 12 residues. CDR3 bases: TGCAGTGCCTCGCGGACAGTCTACGAGCAGTACGTC. Protein sequence: CSASRTVYEQYV.

This clonotype was found a few times. The chain is built from TRBV5-1 and TRBJ2-5; weak D call: TRBD1 (5 bases). The ends were cut back, 0 bases at V and 4 bases at J, with 16 bases in the middle. Germline V CDR1 and CDR2: SGHRS, YFSETQ. The CDR3 consists of 16 residues. The CDR3 reads CASSLEGILAGETQYF. CDR3 bases: TGCGCCAGCAGCTTGGAGGGGATATTAGCAGGAGAGACCCAGTACTTC.

This clonotype was recorded many times. This chain connects TRBV12-3 or TRBV12-4 to TRBJ2-5, with D possibly being TRBD2 (6 bases). Trimming shortened V by 3 bases and J by 2 bases, and 13 bases separated the two germline ends. This CDR3 region has 15 residues. DNA for the CDR3: TGTGCCAGCAGTTTCCCTCCGGGGGTACAAGAGACCCAGTACTTC. This sequence encodes CASSFPPGVQETQYF.

This chain links TRBV29-1 with TRBJ2-2; D is unclear. Germline CDR1 SQVTM, CDR2 ANQGSEA. V was trimmed by 5 bases and J by 1 base, leaving 23 bases between them. The CDR3 contains 18 residues. CDR3: CSVLQPSSLALNTGELFF. In DNA form, the CDR3 reads TGCAGCGTTTTACAGCCCTCCTCCCTTGCTTTGAACACCGGGGAGCTGTTTTTT.

There are many counts of this clonotype. The V and J genes are TRBV5-1 and TRBJ2-3; D is unresolved. The CDR3 totals 15 residues. Germline-derived CDR1 and CDR2 are SGHRS and YFSETQ. The V end lost 0 bases, the J end lost 0 bases, and 8 bases lay between the germline ends. CDR3 region: CASSLATRSTDTQYF. The DNA of the CDR3 is TGCGCCAGCAGCTTGGCCACACGAAGCACAGATACGCAGTATTTT.

This clonotype was seen more than once but under ten times. The chain couples TRBV10-3 to TRBJ1-1; 9 bases are shared with TRBD1. The germline V gene encodes CDR1 ENHRY and CDR2 SYGVKD. CDR3 length: 14 amino acids. V gave up 3 bases and J gave up 3 bases; unmatched junction bases: 2. The CDR3 loop reads CAISDRTGDTEAFF. The CDR3 DNA reads as TGTGCCATCAGTGACAGGACAGGGGACACTGAAGCTTTCTTT.

This clonotype was found a few times. The chain joins TRBV29-1 to TRBJ1-1, with D possibly being TRBD1 (6 bases). With 6 bases removed from V and 3 bases from J, the gap between germline ends came to 11 bases. The CDR3 loop spans 12 amino acids. Germline assignment: CDR1 SQVTM and CDR2 ANQGSEA. Here the CDR3 DNA reads TGCAGCGTCGATCCAGGGGACACTGAAGCTTTCTTT. Protein sequence: CSVDPGDTEAFF. Together with reference TRBV29-1 and TRBJ1-1, the CDR3 gives the full variable domain: SAVISQKPSRDICQRGTSLTIQCQVDSQVTMMFWYRQQPGQSLTLIATANQGSEATYESGFVIDKFPISRPNLTFSTLTVSNMSPEDSSIYLCSVDPGDTEAFFGQGTRLTVV.

This clonotype was detected a few times. CDR3 loop: CASSFLPNEQFF. As DNA, the CDR3 is TGTGCCAGCAGCTTTCTTCCCAATGAGCAGTTCTTC. The V gene is TRBV5-4, the J gene TRBJ2-1; D remains ambiguous. V was pared by 2 bases and J by 6 bases, with 6 bases between. The CDR3 is 12 residues long. Germline assignment: CDR1 SGHNT and CDR2 YYREEE (reference sequence).

The V and J genes are TRBV20-1 and TRBJ2-5; D gene ambiguous. The length of the CDR3 is 14 residues. V shed 3 bases and J shed 4 bases, with 15 bases lying between them. Looked up from germline, CDR1 is DFQATT and CDR2 is SNEGSKA (reference sequence). CDR3 sequence (DNA): TGCAGTGCTAGCCATACAAACACCCCAGAGACCCAGTACTTC. It is translated as CSASHTNTPETQYF.